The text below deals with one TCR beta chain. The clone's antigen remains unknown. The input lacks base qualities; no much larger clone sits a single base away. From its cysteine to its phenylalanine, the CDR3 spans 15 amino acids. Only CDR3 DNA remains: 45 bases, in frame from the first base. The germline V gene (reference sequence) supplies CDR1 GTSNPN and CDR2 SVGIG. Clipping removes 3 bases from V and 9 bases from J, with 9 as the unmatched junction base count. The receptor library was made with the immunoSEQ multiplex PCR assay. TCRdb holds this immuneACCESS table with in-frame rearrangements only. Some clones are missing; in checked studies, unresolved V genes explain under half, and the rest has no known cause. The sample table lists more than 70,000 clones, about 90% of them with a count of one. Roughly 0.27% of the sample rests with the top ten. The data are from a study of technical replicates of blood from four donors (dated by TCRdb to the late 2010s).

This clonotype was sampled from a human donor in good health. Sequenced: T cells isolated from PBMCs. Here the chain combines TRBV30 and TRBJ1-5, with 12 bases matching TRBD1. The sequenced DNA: TGTGCCTGGAGCGGGACAGGGGGCGACCGGAGGCCCCAGCATTTT. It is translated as CAWSGTGGDRRPQHF. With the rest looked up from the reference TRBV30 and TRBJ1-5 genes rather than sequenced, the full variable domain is SQTIHQWPATLVQPVGSPLSLECTVEGTSNPNLYWYRQAAGRGLQLLFYSVGIGQISSEVPQNLSASRPQDRQFILSSKKLLLSDSGFYLCAWSGTGGDRRPQHFGDGTRLSIL.